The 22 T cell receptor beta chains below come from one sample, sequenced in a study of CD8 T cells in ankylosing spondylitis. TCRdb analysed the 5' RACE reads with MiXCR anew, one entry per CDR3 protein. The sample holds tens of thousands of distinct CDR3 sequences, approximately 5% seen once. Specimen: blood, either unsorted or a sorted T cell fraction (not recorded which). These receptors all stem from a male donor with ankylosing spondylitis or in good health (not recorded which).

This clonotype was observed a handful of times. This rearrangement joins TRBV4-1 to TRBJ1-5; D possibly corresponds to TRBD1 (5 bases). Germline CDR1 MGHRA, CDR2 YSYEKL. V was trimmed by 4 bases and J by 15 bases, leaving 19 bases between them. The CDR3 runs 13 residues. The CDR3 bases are TGCGCCAGCAGCCCCATGGCCGGGACCCCCGGGCATTTT. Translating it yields CASSPMAGTPGHF.

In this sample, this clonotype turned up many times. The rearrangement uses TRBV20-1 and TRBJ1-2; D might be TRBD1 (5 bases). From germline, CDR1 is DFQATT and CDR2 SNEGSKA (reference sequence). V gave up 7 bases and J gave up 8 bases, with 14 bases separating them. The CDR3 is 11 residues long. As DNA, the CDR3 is TGCAGTGGGGGGACCTCTAGGGGCTACACCTTC. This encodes CSGGTSRGYTF.

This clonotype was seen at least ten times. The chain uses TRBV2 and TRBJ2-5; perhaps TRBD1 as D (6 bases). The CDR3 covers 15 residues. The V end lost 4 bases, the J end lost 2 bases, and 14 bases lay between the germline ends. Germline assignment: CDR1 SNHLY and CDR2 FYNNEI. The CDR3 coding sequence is TGTGCCAGCAGTGTCGAAGGGGGTCAGCAAGAGACCCAGTACTTC. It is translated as CASSVEGGQQETQYF.

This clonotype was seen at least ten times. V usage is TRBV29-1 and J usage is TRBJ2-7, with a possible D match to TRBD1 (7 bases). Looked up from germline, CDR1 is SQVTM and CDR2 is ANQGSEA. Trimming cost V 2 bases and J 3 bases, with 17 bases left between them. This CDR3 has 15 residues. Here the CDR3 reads CSVERSAGQYYEQYF. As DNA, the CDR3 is TGCAGCGTTGAACGGTCGGCGGGACAGTACTACGAGCAGTACTTC.

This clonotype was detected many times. The CDR3, as DNA: TGCAGCGTAAGGGGACAGGGAGGGGAGCAGTACTTC. Its translation is CSVRGQGGEQYF. This rearrangement joins TRBV29-1 to TRBJ2-7; 9 nucleotides agree with TRBD1. The ends lost 6 bases at V and 7 bases at J; junction bases unmatched: 7. Germline V CDR1 and CDR2: SQVTM, ANQGSEA. CDR3 size: 12 residues.

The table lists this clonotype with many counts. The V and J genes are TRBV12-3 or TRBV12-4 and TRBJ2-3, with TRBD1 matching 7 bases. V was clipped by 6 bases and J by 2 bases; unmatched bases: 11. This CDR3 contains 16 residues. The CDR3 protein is CASRDSDRAPTDTQYF. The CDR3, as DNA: TGTGCCAGCAGGGACTCAGACAGGGCCCCCACAGATACGCAGTATTTT.

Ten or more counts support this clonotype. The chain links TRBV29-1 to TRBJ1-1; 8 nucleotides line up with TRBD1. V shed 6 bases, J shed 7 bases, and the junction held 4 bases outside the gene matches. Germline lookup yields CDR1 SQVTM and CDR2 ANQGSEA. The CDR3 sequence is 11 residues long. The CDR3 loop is CSVGTGREAFF. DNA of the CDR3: TGCAGCGTGGGGACAGGCCGTGAAGCTTTCTTT.

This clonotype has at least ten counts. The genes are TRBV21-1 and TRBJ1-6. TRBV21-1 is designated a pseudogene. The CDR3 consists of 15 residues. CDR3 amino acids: CASQTWHSANSPLHF. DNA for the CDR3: TGTGCCAGCCAGACGTGGCACAGCGCAAATTCACCCCTCCACTTT.

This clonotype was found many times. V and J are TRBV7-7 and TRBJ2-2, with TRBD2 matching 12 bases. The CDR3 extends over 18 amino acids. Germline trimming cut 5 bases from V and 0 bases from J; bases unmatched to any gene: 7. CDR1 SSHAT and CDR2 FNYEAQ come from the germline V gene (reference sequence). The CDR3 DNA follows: TGTGCCAGCAGCATAGGACTAGCGGGGCACTCGAACACCGGGGAGCTGTTTTTT. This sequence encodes CASSIGLAGHSNTGELFF.

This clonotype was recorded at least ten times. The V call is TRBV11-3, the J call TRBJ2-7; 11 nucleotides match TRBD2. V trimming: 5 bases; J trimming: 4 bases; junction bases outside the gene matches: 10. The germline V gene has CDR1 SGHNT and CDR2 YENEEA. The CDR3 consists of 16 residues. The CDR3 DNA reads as TGTGCCAGCAGCGAAGGGACTAGCGGCCCCATATACGAGCAGTACTTC. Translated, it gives CASSEGTSGPIYEQYF. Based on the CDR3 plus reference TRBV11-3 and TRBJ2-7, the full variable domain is EAGVVQSPRYKIIEKKQPVAFWCNPISGHNTLYWYLQNLGQGPELLIRYENEEAVDDSQLPKDRFSAERLKGVDSTLKIQPAELGDSAVYLCASSEGTSGPIYEQYFGPGTRLTVT.

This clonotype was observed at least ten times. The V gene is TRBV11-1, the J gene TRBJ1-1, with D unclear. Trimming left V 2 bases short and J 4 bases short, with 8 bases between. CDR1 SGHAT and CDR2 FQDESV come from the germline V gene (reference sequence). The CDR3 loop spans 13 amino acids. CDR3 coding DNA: TGTGCCAGCAGCTTACAAGGAATCACTGAAGCTTTCTTT. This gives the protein CASSLQGITEAFF.

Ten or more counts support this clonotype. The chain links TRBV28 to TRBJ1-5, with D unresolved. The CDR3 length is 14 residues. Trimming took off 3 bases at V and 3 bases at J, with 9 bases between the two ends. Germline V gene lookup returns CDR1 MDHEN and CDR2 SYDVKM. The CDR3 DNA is TGTGCCAGCAGTTTTAATGGATTCAATCAGCCCCAGCATTTT. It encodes CASSFNGFNQPQHF.

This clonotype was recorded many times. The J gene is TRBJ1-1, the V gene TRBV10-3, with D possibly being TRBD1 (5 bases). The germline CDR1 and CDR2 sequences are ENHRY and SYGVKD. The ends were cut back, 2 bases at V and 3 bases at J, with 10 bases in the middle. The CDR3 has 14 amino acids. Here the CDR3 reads CAISEQGSDTEAFF. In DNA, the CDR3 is TGTGCCATCAGTGAGCAGGGTTCTGACACTGAAGCTTTCTTT.

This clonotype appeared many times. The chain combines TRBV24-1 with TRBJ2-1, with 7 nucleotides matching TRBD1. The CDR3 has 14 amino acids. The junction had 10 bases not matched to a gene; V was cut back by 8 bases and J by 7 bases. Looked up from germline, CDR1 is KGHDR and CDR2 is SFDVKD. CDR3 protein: CATTETGLLNEQFF. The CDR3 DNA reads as TGTGCCACCACCGAGACAGGGCTTTTAAATGAGCAGTTCTTC.

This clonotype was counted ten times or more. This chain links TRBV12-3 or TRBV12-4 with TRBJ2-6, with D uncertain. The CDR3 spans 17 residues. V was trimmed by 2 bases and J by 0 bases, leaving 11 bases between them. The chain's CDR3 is CASSLSAGRSGANVLTF. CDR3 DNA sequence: TGTGCCAGCAGTTTATCGGCAGGCCGCTCTGGGGCCAACGTCCTGACTTTC.

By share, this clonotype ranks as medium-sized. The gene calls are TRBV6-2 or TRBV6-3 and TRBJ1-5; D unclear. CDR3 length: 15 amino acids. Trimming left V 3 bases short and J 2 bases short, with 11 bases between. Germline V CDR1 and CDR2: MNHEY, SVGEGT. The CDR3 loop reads CASSYVTSGNQPQHF. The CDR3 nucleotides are TGTGCCAGCAGTTATGTAACAAGCGGCAATCAGCCCCAGCATTTT.

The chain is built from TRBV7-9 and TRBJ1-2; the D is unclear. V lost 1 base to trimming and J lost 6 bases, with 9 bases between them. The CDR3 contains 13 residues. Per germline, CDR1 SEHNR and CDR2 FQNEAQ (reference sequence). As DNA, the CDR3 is TGTGCCAGCAGCTTAGGGCAGCCAGATGGCTACACCTTC. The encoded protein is CASSLGQPDGYTF. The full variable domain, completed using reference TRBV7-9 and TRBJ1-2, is DTGVSQNPRHKITKRGQNVTFRCDPISEHNRLYWYRQTLGQGPEFLTYFQNEAQLEKSRLLSDRFSAERPKGSFSTLEIQRTEQGDSAMYLCASSLGQPDGYTFGSGTRLTVV.

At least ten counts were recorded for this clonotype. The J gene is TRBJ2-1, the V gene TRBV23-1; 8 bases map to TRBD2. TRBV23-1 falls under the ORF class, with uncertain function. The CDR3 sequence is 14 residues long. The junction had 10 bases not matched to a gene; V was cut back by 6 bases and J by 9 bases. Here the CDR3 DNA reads TGCGCCAGCAGCCGAGTTAGCGGGGAGGTTGAGCAGTTCTTC. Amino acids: CASSRVSGEVEQFF.

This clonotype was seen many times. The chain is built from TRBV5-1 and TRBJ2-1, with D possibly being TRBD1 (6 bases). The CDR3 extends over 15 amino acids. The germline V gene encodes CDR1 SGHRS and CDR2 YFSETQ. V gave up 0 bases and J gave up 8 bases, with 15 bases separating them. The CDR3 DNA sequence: TGCGCCAGCAGCTTGGGGGGGCGAACTCTCGATGAGCAGTTCTTC. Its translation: CASSLGGRTLDEQFF.

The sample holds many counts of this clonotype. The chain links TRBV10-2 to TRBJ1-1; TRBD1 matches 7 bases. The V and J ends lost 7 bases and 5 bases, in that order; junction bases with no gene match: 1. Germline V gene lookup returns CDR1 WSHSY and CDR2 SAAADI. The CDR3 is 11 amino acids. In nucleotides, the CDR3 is TGCGCCAGCAACAGGGGAACTGAAGCTTTCTTT. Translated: CASNRGTEAFF.

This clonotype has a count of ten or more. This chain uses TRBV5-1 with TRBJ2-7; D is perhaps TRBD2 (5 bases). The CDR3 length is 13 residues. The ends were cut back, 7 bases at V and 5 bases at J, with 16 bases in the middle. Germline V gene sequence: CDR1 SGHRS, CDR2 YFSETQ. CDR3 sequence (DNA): TGCGCCAGCCGGCACGAACTAGTCAACGAGCAGTACTTC. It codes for CASRHELVNEQYF.

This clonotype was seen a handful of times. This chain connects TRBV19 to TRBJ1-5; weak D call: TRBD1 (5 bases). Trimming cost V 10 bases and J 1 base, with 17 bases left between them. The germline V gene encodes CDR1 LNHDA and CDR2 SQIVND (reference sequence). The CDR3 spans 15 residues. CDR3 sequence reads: CATLRRGASNQPQHF. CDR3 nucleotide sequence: TGTGCCACCCTACGACGTGGGGCAAGCAATCAGCCCCAGCATTTT.